The sample holds one count of the clone carrying this TCR beta chain. Its matching antigen is unknown. From germline, CDR1 is LNHDA and CDR2 SQIVND (reference sequence). This CDR3 is 15 amino acids long. The V and J ends lost 4 bases and 5 bases respectively, with 14 bases between them. This sample was included in a study of T cell clonotyping in hematopoietic cell transplantation. The study's findings and limits: Recipient TCR diversity dropped after transplant; expanded clonotypes rose from day 30 to 180.

TCRdb's copy holds only in-frame clones and misses some; the assay was immunoSEQ multiplex PCR. Found here are over 25,000 clones, roughly 95% of them singletons; the top ten hold approximately 1.5%. This rearrangement joins TRBV19 to TRBJ1-4; no definite D call. The sequence came from a middle-aged man in good health. Some clones in this sample may be carry-over from other donors' samples. Sequenced material: peripheral blood mononuclear cells. The CDR3 loop reads CASSSPKGSNEKLFF. The CDR3 nucleotides are TGTGCCAGTAGTAGCCCCAAGGGTTCGAATGAAAAACTGTTTTTT.